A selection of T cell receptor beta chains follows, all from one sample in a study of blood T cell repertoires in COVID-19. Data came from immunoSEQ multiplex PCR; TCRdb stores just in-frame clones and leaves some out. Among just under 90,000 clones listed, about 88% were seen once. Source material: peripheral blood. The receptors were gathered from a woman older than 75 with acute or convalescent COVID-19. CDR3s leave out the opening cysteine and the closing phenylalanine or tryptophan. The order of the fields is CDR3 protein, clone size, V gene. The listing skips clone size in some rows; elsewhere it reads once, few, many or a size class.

CDR3 protein: ASSLAGLVDEQY; clone size: NA; V gene: TRBV5-1
CDR3 protein: AWSVGFNNSPLH; clone size: NA; V gene: TRBV30
CDR3 protein: ASSLETQGSPLH; clone size: once; V gene: TRBV5-1
CDR3 protein: ASRPGGAEYEKLF; clone size: NA; V gene: TRBV6-6
CDR3 protein: ASSPGGGIQY; clone size: NA; V gene: TRBV11-2
CDR3 protein: ASSFGERTDTQY; clone size: NA; V gene: TRBV5-1
CDR3 protein: ASSLSAYNEQF; clone size: NA; V gene: TRBV7-9
CDR3 protein: ASNQVNQPQH; clone size: NA; V gene: TRBV12-5
CDR3 protein: ASSWGTLTTNEKLF; clone size: NA; V gene: TRBV5-5
CDR3 protein: ASSYAGGQPQH; clone size: NA; V gene: TRBV6-2/TRBV6-3
CDR3 protein: SASVVNEKLF; clone size: NA; V gene: TRBV20-1
CDR3 protein: ASAERAGPSPLH; clone size: NA; V gene: TRBV7-3
CDR3 protein: ASSVTGGPNEKLF; clone size: NA; V gene: TRBV11-2
CDR3 protein: ASSEVLMAGGHNEQF; clone size: once; V gene: TRBV6-1
CDR3 protein: ASSFQANSNQPQH; clone size: NA; V gene: TRBV11-3
CDR3 protein: ASSLRGRLAPNTGELF; clone size: NA; V gene: TRBV7-8
CDR3 protein: ASSLQGGNTIY; clone size: NA; V gene: TRBV7-2
CDR3 protein: ASRGLQGGGQPQH; clone size: NA; V gene: TRBV6-6
CDR3 protein: ASSSTGGVGQPQH; clone size: NA; V gene: TRBV28
CDR3 protein: ATTPSGQSVEQY; clone size: NA; V gene: TRBV6-5
CDR3 protein: ASSRPRAGIYEQY; clone size: NA; V gene: TRBV28